These T cell receptor beta chains were read from a single sample in a study of T cell responses to AZD1222 COVID-19 vaccine. Sequencing was performed with immunoSEQ multiplex PCR; in TCRdb, only in-frame clones are kept and a portion is missing. The sample has roughly 100,000 clones; almost 85% are singletons. Sequenced material: peripheral blood, taken on day 0 of AZD1222 vaccination. These receptors all stem from an adult in good health. Both conserved end residues are part of each CDR3. The order of the fields is V gene, J gene, clone size, D gene, CDR3 DNA, CDR3 protein. The D gene is left open where the match is weak. Size tells how often a clone was seen (once, few, many) or the class of an expanded clone, and some rows leave it out.

TRBV4-3,TRBJ1-2,few,.,TGCGCCAGCAGCCAAGAAACAGGGATGGGATATGGCTACACCTTC,CASSQETGMGYGYTF
TRBV29-1,TRBJ1-2,.,TRBD1,TGCAGCGTTGAAGAAAGACAGGGGACGTACACCTTC,CSVEERQGTYTF
TRBV5-1,TRBJ2-2,.,.,TGCGCCAGCAGCTTGATGGTACAGAACACCGGGGAGCTGTTTTTT,CASSLMVQNTGELFF
TRBV6-6,TRBJ1-4,.,.,TGTGCCAGCAGTTACGAGGGCGGTGGGAGAGAAAAACTGTTTTTT,CASSYEGGGREKLFF
TRBV18,TRBJ2-2,.,TRBD1,TGTGCCAGCTCACCGGCTCCAGGGGGTCCCGGGGAGCTGTTTTTT,CASSPAPGGPGELFF
TRBV3-1/TRBV3-2,TRBJ2-1,.,.,TGTGCCAGCAGCCAGGAGGGGGGGCAGTTCAATGAGCAGTTCTTC,CASSQEGGQFNEQFF
TRBV4-3,TRBJ1-2,few,.,TGCGCCAGCAGCCAAGAGAGAGCGACCGTCCACTATGGCTACACCTTC,CASSQERATVHYGYTF
TRBV5-1,TRBJ2-3,once,.,TGCGCCATCTTCACAGATACGCAGTATTTT,CAIFTDTQYF
TRBV7-2,TRBJ1-4,.,.,TGTGCCAGCAGCCCCCTCGGCAGTCCTAATGAAAAACTGTTTTTT,CASSPLGSPNEKLFF
TRBV5-1,TRBJ2-1,.,.,TGCGCCAGCAGCTCGAACAGGGCCTTTGCGCAGTTCTTC,CASSSNRAFAQFF
TRBV7-2,TRBJ1-5,once,TRBD1,TGTGCCAGCAGCACGACGACGACAGGGAGAGGCAATCAGCCCCAGCATTTT,CASSTTTTGRGNQPQHF
TRBV4-1,TRBJ1-1,.,.,TGCGCCAGCAGCCAAGAGGCTGTGAGCACTGAAGCTTTCTTT,CASSQEAVSTEAFF
TRBV4-2,TRBJ1-1,.,.,TGTGCCAGCAGCCAAGATGGCCGCCGCGAAACTGAAGCTTTCTTT,CASSQDGRRETEAFF
TRBV7-2,TRBJ1-2,.,.,TGTGCCAGCAGCTTTGGGGGCGCGGATGGCTACACCTTC,CASSFGGADGYTF
TRBV10-3,TRBJ1-2,.,TRBD1,TGTGCCATCAGCGGGACAGGACCCTCTTTAGGTGGCTACACCTTC,CAISGTGPSLGGYTF
TRBV5-1,TRBJ1-1,.,.,TGCGCCAGCAGCGAGGGACCGCCGAACACTGAAGCTTTCTTT,CASSEGPPNTEAFF
TRBV21-1,TRBJ2-7,.,.,TGTGCCAGCAGCAAAGGACTAGTGACGACCGAGCAGTACTTC,CASSKGLVTTEQYF
TRBV12-5,TRBJ1-5,once,.,TGTGCTAGTGGTTTGTGGCCGAACAATCAGCCCCAGCATTTT,CASGLWPNNQPQHF
TRBV6-2/TRBV6-3,TRBJ2-1,.,.,TGTGCCAGCAGTTACTCGCAGGGACTCTACAATGAGCAGTTCTTC,CASSYSQGLYNEQFF
TRBV29-1,TRBJ1-1,.,.,TGCAGCGTCGACCCGTCGACGGGGGTCGAAGCTTTCTTT,CSVDPSTGVEAFF
TRBV5-1,TRBJ2-5,.,.,TGCGCCAGCAGGGGCCAGCAAGAGACCCAGTACTTC,CASRGQQETQYF
TRBV6-5,TRBJ1-5,.,.,TGTGCCAGCTCGGCCTATAGCAATCAGCCCCAGCATTTT,CASSAYSNQPQHF
TRBV5-5,TRBJ1-5,.,.,TGTGCCAGCAGCTTCATTAGCAGCGGCAATCAGCCCCAGCATTTT,CASSFISSGNQPQHF
TRBV27,TRBJ1-2,.,.,TGTGCCAGCAGTGCCGTCGGGAGGGGTGGCTACACCTTC,CASSAVGRGGYTF
TRBV6-5,TRBJ2-7,.,.,TGTGCCAGCAGTTACTTTCCTGGTAGCTCCTACGAGCAGTACTTC,CASSYFPGSSYEQYF
TRBV5-1,TRBJ2-2,once,.,TGCGCCAGCAGCCGCTTAATTACCGGGGAGCTGTTTTTT,CASSRLITGELFF
TRBV19,TRBJ2-3,.,TRBD2,TGTGCCAGTAGTAGCGGGAGCGTAGATACGCAGTATTTT,CASSSGSVDTQYF
TRBV4-2,TRBJ2-6,.,.,TGTGCCAGCAGCCAAGACAGCTCTGGGGCCAACGTCCTGACTTTC,CASSQDSSGANVLTF
TRBV6-5,TRBJ2-1,.,.,TGTGCCAGCAGTTCCTCTAGAGAGCAGTTCTTC,CASSSSREQFF
TRBV13,TRBJ1-6,.,TRBD1,TGTGCCAGCACCCTGGACAGGAGGAATTCACCCCTCCACTTT,CASTLDRRNSPLHF
TRBV5-4,TRBJ2-4,.,.,TGTGCCAGCAGCAGAGATAACATTCAGTACTTC,CASSRDNIQYF
TRBV7-2,TRBJ2-1,.,TRBD2,TGTGCCAGCAGCTTAGCGTCTAGGGGAGGGAGAAATGAGCAGTTCTTC,CASSLASRGGRNEQFF